The 7 T cell receptor beta chains given below trace back to one sample, sequenced in a study of blood T cells in healthy people across ages. A sample-barcoded 5' primer and a J-beta primer mix were used in a second PCR of about 7 to 12 cycles. TCRdb fed the 5' RACE reads into MiXCR, producing one record per CDR3 protein. The table lists 660,000 or so distinct CDR3 sequences, roughly 50% of them singletons. Sequencing was carried out using blood. These receptors came from a man between 60 and 70 years old in good health.

The chain carries TRBV5-1 and TRBJ1-1; tentatively, D is TRBD1 (6 bases). CDR1 is SGHRS and CDR2 is YFSETQ in the germline V gene. This CDR3 comprises 14 residues. V shed 3 bases and J shed 4 bases, with 13 bases lying between them. The CDR3 loop reads CASSWLLTGTEAFF. In nucleotides, the CDR3 is TGCGCCAGCAGCTGGTTGCTGACAGGCACTGAAGCTTTCTTT.

This CDR3 reads CSARDGAGGFPGELFF. DNA of the CDR3: TGCAGTGCTAGAGATGGGGCGGGGGGATTCCCCGGGGAGCTGTTTTTT. This chain links TRBV20-1 with TRBJ2-2, with 8 bases lining up with TRBD2. The V and J ends lost 0 bases and 6 bases, in that order; junction bases with no gene match: 9. Germline-derived CDR1 and CDR2 are DFQATT and SNEGSKA (reference sequence). The CDR3 length is 16 residues.

With respect to this clonotype: At one of its ends the junction is not consistent with the germline gene, which may arise from a read error. In DNA form, the CDR3 reads TGTGCCAGCAGTAAACAGGGGTTATGGACAGATGCGCAGTATTTT. Its protein is CASSKQGLWTDAQYF. The chain employs TRBV12-3 or TRBV12-4 and TRBJ2-3; 7 bases match TRBD1. The CDR3 is 15 amino acids.

This rearrangement joins TRBV7-8 to TRBJ2-7; D is perhaps TRBD1 (5 bases). CDR3 length equals 14 residues. In germline, CDR1 is SGHVS, CDR2 FQNEAQ. V dropped 5 bases and J dropped 2 bases, with 13 bases sitting between them. The CDR3 loop is CASSRADRAYEQYF. The CDR3 DNA sequence: TGTGCCAGCAGCCGTGCAGACAGAGCCTACGAGCAGTACTTC.

This rearrangement joins TRBV4-1 to TRBJ2-1, with D possibly being TRBD2 (5 bases). The V end was cut by 1 base, the J end by 7 bases, with 11 bases between. There are 14 residues in the CDR3. Germline V gene sequence: CDR1 MGHRA, CDR2 YSYEKL. CDR3 in amino acids: CASSQVGNSNEQFF. Here the CDR3 DNA reads TGCGCCAGCAGCCAAGTCGGGAATTCGAATGAGCAGTTCTTC.

This sequence joins TRBV5-1 and TRBJ2-5, with D possibly TRBD2 on 6 matching bases. This CDR3 is built from 13 residues. Trimming stripped 7 bases from V and 0 bases from J, with 10 bases between. In germline, CDR1 is SGHRS, CDR2 YFSETQ. Written as DNA, the CDR3 is TGCGCCAGCTACTCGGGGGACCAAGAGACCCAGTACTTC. This codes for CASYSGDQETQYF.

This chain uses TRBV5-1 with TRBJ1-4; the D is unclear. Germline V gene sequence: CDR1 SGHRS, CDR2 YFSETQ. V lost 4 bases, J lost 0 bases, and 7 bases lay in between. The CDR3 runs 14 residues. The CDR3 protein is CASSEDSTNEKLFF. CDR3 in DNA: TGCGCCAGCAGCGAGGACTCAACTAATGAAAAACTGTTTTTT.